The TCR beta chain described here comes from a study of blood T cells in healthy people across ages. Across the whole study: Template switching captured about one barcoded beta molecule per two T cells.

This clonotype was counted between two and nine times. V lost 5 bases to trimming and J lost 5 bases, with 25 bases between them. Per germline, CDR1 SGHTA and CDR2 FQGNSA. CDR3 length: 18 residues. Sample-barcoded 5' priming and a J-beta primer mix drove a second PCR of 7 to 11 cycles. TCRdb re-analysed the 5' RACE reads in MiXCR, keeping a single row per CDR3 protein. Here the sample spans about 1.8 million distinct CDR3 sequences, 49% being singletons. The sample consisted of blood. The TCR sequence derives from a middle-aged woman in good health. This rearrangement joins TRBV7-2 to TRBJ2-4; D may be TRBD1 (8 bases). CDR3 nucleotides: TGTGCCAGCAGCCAGAGGTGGGGGGGCAGGGGGCAGGAAAACATTCAGTACTTC. This gives the protein CASSQRWGGRGQENIQYF.